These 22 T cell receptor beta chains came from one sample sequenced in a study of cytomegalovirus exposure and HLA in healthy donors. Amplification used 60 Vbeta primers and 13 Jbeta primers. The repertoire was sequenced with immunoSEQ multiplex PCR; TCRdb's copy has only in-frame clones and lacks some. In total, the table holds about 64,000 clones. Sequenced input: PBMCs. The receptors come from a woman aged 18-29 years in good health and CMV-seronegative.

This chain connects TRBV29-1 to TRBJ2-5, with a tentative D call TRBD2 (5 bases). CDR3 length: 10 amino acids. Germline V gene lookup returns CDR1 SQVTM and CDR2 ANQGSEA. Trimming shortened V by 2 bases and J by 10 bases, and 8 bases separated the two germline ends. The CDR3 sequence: CSVETGDQYF. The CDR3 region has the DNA TGCAGCGTTGAAACCGGGGACCAGTACTTC.

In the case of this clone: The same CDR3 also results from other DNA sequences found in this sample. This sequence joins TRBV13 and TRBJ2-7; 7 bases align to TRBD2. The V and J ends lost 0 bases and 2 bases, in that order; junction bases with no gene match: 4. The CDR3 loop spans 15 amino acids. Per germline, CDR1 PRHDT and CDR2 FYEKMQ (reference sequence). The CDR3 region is CASSLGRGGAYEQYF. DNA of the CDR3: TGTGCCAGCAGCTTAGGCCGTGGGGGGGCCTACGAGCAGTACTTC. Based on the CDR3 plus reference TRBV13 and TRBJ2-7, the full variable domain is AAGVIQSPRHLIKEKRETATLKCYPIPRHDTVYWYQQGPGQDPQFLISFYEKMQSDKGSIPDRFSAQQFSDYHSELNMSSLELGDSALYFCASSLGRGGAYEQYFGPGTRLTVT.

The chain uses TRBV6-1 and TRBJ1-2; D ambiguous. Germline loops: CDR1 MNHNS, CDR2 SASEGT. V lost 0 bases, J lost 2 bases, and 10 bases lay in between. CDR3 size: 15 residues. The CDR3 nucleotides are TGTGCCAGCAGTGAAGCGCTTACAATCAACTATGGCTACACCTTC. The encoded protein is CASSEALTINYGYTF.

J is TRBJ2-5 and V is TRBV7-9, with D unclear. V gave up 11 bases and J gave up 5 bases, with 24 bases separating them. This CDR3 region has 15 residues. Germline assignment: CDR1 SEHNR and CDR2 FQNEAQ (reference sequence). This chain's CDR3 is CAQSLGTTSAETQYF. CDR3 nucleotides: TGTGCCCAGTCGTTAGGCACTACCTCGGCCGAGACCCAGTACTTC.

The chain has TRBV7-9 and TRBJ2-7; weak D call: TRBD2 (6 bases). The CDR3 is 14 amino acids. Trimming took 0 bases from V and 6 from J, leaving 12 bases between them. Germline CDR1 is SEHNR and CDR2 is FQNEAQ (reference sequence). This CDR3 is CASSLATSGGEQYF. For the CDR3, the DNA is TGTGCCAGCAGCTTAGCGACTAGTGGGGGCGAGCAGTACTTC.

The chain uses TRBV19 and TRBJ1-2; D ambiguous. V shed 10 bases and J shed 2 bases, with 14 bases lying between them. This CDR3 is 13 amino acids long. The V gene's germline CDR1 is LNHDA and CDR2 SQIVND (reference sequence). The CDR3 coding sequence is TGTGCCACCTCCGCCGGGGAGAACTATGGCTACACCTTC. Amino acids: CATSAGENYGYTF.

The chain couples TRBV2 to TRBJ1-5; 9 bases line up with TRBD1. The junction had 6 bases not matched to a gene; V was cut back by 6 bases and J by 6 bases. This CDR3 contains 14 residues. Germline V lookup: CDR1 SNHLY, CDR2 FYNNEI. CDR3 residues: CASRPGTGTQPQHF. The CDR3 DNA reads TGTGCCAGCAGACCCGGGACAGGGACTCAGCCCCAGCATTTT.

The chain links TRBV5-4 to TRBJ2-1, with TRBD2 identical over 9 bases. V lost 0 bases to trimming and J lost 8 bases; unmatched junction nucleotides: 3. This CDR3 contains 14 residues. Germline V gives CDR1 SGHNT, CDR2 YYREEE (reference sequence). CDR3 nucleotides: TGTGCCAGCAGCTTGGGACTAGCGGTCGATGAGCAGTTCTTC. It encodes CASSLGLAVDEQFF.

The CDR3 is CASSLRGTVYEQYF. The CDR3 region has the DNA TGTGCCAGCAGTTTGCGAGGGACAGTCTACGAGCAGTACTTC. The J gene is TRBJ2-7, the V gene TRBV27; 7 nucleotides agree with TRBD1. CDR3 size: 14 residues. The junction had 5 bases not matched to a gene; V was cut back by 3 bases and J by 3 bases. From germline, CDR1 is MNHEY and CDR2 SMNVEV (reference sequence).

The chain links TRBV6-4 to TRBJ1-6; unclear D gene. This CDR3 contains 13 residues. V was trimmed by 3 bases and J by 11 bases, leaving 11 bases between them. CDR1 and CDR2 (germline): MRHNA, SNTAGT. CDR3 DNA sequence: TGTGCCAGCAGTGAGTCGAACGGAGCACCCCTCCACTTT. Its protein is CASSESNGAPLHF.

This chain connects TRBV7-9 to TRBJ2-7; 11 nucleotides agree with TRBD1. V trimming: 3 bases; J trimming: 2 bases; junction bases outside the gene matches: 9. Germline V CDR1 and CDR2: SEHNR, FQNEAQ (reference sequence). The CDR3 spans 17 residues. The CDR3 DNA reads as TGTGCCAGCAGCTTTCAGGCTGGGACAGGGGGACCCTACGAGCAGTACTTC. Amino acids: CASSFQAGTGGPYEQYF.

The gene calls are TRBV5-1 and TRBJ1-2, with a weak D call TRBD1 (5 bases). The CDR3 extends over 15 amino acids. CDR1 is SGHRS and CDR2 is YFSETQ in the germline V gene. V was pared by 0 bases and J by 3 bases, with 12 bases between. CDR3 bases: TGCGCCAGCAGCTTGGAGGGGCGTACCTACTATGGCTACACCTTC. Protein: CASSLEGRTYYGYTF.

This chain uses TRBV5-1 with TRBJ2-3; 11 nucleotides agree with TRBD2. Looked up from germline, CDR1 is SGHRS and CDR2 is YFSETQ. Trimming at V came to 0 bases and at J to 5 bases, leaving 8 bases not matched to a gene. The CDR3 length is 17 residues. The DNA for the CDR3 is TGCGCCAGCAGCTTGGGAGTGCTAGCGGGAGGTGGAGATACGCAGTATTTT. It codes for CASSLGVLAGGGDTQYF.

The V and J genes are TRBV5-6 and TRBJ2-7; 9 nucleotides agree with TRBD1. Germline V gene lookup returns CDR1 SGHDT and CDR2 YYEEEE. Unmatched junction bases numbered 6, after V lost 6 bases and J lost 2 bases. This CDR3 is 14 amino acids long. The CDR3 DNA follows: TGTGCCAGCACTCCCGGGACAGGGCCCTACGAGCAGTACTTC. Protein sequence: CASTPGTGPYEQYF. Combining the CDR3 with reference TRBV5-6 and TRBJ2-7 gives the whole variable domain DAGVTQSPTHLIKTRGQQVTLRCSPKSGHDTVSWYQQALGQGPQFIFQYYEEEERQRGNFPDRFSGHQFPNYSSELNVNALLLGDSALYLCASTPGTGPYEQYFGPGTRLTVT.

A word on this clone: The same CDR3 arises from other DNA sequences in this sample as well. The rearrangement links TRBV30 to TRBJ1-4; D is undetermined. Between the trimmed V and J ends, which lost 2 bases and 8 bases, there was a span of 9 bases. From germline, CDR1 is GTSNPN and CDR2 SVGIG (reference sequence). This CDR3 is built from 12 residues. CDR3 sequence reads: CAWSPSLEKLFF. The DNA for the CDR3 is TGTGCCTGGAGTCCTTCCTTAGAAAAACTGTTTTTT.

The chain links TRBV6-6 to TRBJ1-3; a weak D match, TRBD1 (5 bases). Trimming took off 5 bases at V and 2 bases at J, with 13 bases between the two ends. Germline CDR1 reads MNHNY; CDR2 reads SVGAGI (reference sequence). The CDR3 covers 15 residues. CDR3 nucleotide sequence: TGTGCCAGCAGTAGACCCGGGACTACTGGAAACACCATATATTTT. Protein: CASSRPGTTGNTIYF.

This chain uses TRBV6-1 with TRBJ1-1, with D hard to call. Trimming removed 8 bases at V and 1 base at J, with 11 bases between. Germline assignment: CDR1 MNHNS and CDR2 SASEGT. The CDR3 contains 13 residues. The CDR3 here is CASLIVSNTEAFF. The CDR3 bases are TGTGCCAGCCTAATAGTATCGAACACTGAAGCTTTCTTT.

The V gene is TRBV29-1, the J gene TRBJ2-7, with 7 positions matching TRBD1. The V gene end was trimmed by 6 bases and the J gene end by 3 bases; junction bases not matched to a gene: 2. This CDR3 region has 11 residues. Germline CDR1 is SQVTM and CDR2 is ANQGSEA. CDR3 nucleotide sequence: TGCAGCGTGAGGACAGGCTACGAGCAGTACTTC. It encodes CSVRTGYEQYF.

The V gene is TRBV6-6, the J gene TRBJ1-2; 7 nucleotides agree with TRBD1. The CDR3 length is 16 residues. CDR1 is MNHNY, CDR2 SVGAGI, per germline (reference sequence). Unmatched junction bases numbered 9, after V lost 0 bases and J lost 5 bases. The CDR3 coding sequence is TGTGCCAGCAGTTACTCGGTCTCCACAGGGGAATATGGCTACACCTTC. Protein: CASSYSVSTGEYGYTF.

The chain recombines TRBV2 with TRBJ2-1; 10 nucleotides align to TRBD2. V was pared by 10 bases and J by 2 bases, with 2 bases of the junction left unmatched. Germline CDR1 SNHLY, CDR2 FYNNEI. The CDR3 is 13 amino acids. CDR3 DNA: TGTGCCACCACTAGCGGGGCCTACAATGAGCAGTTCTTC. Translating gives CATTSGAYNEQFF.

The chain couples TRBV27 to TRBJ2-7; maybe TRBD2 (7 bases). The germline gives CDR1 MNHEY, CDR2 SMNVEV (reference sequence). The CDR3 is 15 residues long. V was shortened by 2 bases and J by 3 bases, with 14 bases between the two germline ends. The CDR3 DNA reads TGTGCCAGCAGTTTAGGGGAGGGGGTAGTCTACGAGCAGTACTTC. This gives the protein CASSLGEGVVYEQYF.

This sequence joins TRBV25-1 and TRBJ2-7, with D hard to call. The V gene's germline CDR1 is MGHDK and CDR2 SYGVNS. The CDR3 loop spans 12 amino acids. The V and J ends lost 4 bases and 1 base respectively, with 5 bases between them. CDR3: CASSGSSYEQYF. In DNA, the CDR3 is TGTGCCAGCAGTGGTAGTTCCTACGAGCAGTACTTC.